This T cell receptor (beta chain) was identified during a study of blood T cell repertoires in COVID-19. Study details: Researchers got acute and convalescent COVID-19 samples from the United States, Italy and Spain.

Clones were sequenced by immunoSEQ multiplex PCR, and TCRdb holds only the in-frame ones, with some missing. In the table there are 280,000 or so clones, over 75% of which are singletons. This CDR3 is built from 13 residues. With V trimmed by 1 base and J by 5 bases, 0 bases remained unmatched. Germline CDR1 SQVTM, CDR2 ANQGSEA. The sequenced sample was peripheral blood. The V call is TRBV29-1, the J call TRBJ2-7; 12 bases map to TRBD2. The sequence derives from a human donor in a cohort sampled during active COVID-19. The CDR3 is CSVEGTSGDEQYF. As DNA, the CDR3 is TGCAGCGTTGAAGGGACTAGCGGGGACGAGCAGTACTTC.